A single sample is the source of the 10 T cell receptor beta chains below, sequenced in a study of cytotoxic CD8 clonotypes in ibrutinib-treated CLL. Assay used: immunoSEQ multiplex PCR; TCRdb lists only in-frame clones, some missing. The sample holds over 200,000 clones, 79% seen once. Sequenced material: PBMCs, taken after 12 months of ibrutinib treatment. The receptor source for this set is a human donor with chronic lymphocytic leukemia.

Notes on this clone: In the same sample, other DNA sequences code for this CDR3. CDR3 amino acids: CASSIGGPNQPQHF. For the CDR3, the DNA is TGTGCCAGTAGTATAGGCGGACCGAATCAGCCCCAGCATTTT. This rearrangement joins TRBV19 to TRBJ1-5; D unresolved. CDR1 and CDR2 (germline): LNHDA, SQIVND (reference sequence). The CDR3 loop spans 14 amino acids. Trimming cost V 1 base and J 4 bases, with 8 bases left between them.

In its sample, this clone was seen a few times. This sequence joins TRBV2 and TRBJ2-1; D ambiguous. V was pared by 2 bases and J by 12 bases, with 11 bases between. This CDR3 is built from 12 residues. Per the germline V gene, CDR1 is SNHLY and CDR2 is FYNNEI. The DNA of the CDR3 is TGTGCCAGCAGTGAATCAGGTCCGTGGCAGTTCTTC. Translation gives CASSESGPWQFF.

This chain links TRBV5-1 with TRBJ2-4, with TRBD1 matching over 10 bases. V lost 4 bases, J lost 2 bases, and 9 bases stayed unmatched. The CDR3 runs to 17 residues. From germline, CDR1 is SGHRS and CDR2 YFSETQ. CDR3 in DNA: TGCGCCAGCAGCGCCGGGACAGGGGTTCTTTCCAAAAACATTCAGTACTTC. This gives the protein CASSAGTGVLSKNIQYF.

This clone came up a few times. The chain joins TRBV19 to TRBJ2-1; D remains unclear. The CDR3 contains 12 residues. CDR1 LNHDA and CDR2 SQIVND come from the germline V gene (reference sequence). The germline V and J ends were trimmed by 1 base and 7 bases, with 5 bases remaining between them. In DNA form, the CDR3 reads TGTGCCAGTAGTATAGGCAGGAATGAGCAGTTCTTC. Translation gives CASSIGRNEQFF.

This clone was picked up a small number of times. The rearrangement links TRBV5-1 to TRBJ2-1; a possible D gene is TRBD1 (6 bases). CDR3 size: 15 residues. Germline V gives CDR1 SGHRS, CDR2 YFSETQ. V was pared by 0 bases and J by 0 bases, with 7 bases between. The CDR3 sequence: CASSLVGASYNEQFF. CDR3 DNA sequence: TGCGCCAGCAGCTTGGTGGGGGCCTCCTACAATGAGCAGTTCTTC.

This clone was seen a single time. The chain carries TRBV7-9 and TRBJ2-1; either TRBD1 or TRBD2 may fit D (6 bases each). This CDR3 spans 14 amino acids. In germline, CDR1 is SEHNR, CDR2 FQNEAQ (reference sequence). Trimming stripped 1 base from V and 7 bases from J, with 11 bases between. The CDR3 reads CASSLGQGRNEQFF. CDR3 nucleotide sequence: TGTGCCAGCAGCTTAGGGCAGGGGAGGAATGAGCAGTTCTTC. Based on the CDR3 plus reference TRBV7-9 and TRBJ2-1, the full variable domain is DTGVSQNPRHKITKRGQNVTFRCDPISEHNRLYWYRQTLGQGPEFLTYFQNEAQLEKSRLLSDRFSAERPKGSFSTLEIQRTEQGDSAMYLCASSLGQGRNEQFFGPGTRLTVL.

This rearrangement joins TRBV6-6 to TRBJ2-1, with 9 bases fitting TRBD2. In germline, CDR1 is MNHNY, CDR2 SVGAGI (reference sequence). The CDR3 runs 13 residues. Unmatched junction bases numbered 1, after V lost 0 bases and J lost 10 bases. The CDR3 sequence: CASSYSSGREQFF. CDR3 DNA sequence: TGTGCCAGCAGTTACTCGAGCGGGAGGGAGCAGTTCTTC.

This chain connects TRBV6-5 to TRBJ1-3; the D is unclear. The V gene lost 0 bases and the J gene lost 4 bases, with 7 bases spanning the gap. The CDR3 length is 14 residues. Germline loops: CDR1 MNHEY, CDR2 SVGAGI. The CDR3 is CASSYSGNGNTIYF. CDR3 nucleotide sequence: TGTGCCAGCAGTTACTCGGGAAACGGAAACACCATATATTTT.

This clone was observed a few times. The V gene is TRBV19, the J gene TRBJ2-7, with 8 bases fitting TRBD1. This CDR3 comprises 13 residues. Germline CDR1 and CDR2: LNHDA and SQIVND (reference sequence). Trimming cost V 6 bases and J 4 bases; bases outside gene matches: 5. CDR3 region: CASRGTGGYEQYF. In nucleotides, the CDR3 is TGTGCCAGTAGAGGGACAGGAGGTTACGAGCAGTACTTC.

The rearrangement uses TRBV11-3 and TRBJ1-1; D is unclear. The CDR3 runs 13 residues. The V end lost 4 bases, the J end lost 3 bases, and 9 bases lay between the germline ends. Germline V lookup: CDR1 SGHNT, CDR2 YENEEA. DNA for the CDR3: TGTGCCAGCAGCTCCTGGAGAGACACTGAAGCTTTCTTT. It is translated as CASSSWRDTEAFF.